The 23 T cell receptor beta chains presented below share a single source sample, sequenced in a study of tumor-infiltrating lymphocytes in primary liver carcinoma. A constant-region primer served to make TCR beta cDNA from around 540 ng total RNA. Libraries covering TCR beta were generated through three nested multiplex PCR rounds (using a slightly modified ARM-PCR). Amplification in the first two PCR rounds was performed using TRBV1-TRBV30 forward primers and a C-beta reverse primer for approximately 10 cycles each. TCRdb re-derived calls from the multiplex PCR reads in MiXCR, one entry per CDR3 protein. The sample includes 75,000 to 90,000 distinct CDR3 sequences, more than 65% seen only once; the top ten take just under 20%. The study co-extracted DNA and RNA from around 20-30 mg of unsorted bulk tissue. The sample taken for sequencing was liver tumor tissue from sampling region 1. Noted subset: tumor region T1, superior pole. These TCRs come from a man aged 35-49 years with primary liver carcinoma and hepatitis B virus infection.

There are many counts of this clonotype. The chain uses TRBV10-3 and TRBJ2-1; TRBD2 aligns across 7 bases. Germline values: CDR1 ENHRY, CDR2 SYGVKD. The J segment lost 8 bases and the V segment lost 4 bases, leaving 11 bases of the junction unmatched. This CDR3 is 15 amino acids long. CDR3 protein: CAISGGGGPSDEQFF. CDR3 nucleotides: TGTGCCATCAGTGGGGGGGGAGGCCCCTCGGATGAGCAGTTCTTC.

The gene calls are TRBV11-2 and TRBJ2-5; maybe TRBD2 (6 bases). The germline CDR1 and CDR2 sequences are SGHAT and FQNNGV. V lost 1 base to trimming and J lost 5 bases, with 17 bases between them. The length of the CDR3 is 16 residues. CDR3 sequence reads: CASSLGSSGSVETQYF. In DNA form, the CDR3 reads TGTGCCAGCAGCTTAGGTAGTAGCGGCTCGGTGGAGACCCAGTACTTC.

On this clonotype itself: A read error may explain this, as a much larger clone is one base away. The DNA of the CDR3 is TGTGCCAGCAGTCAACTAGCTAATCCACCCTACGAGCAGTACTTC. Amino acid sequence: CASSQLANPPYEQYF. The chain links TRBV28 to TRBJ2-7; the D gene is possibly TRBD2 (6 bases). Per the germline V gene, CDR1 is MDHEN and CDR2 is SYDVKM. Trimming cost V 5 bases and J 2 bases, with 16 bases left between them. The CDR3 contains 15 residues.

Points on this clonotype: No conserved phenylalanine or tryptophan ends this CDR3, so it is likely a read error. This chain joins TRBV6-5 and TRBJ1-6, with a possible D match to TRBD1 (6 bases). From germline, CDR1 is MNHEY and CDR2 SVGAGI. This CDR3 spans 17 amino acids. The V and J ends lost 5 bases and 4 bases respectively, with 18 bases between them. CDR3 in amino acids: CASSLTHGTFYNSPLHY. Here the CDR3 DNA reads TGTGCCAGCAGTCTCACACACGGGACATTTTATAATTCACCCCTCCACTAT.

To note about this clonotype: Just one base apart from a much larger clone, this may be a read error. This chain joins TRBV7-8 and TRBJ1-4; D not certain. V was trimmed by 3 bases and J by 8 bases, leaving 13 bases between them. Per germline, CDR1 SGHVS and CDR2 FQNEAQ. CDR3 length: 14 residues. The CDR3: CASSLSGICEKLFF. DNA for the CDR3: TGTGCCAGCAGCTTGTCCGGGATCTGCGAAAAACTGTTTTTT.

The CDR3 loop reads CAKSLGQGATGELFF. The DNA of the CDR3 is TGTGCCAAGAGTTTGGGACAGGGTGCGACCGGGGAGCTGTTTTTT. The chain recombines TRBV12-3 or TRBV12-4 with TRBJ2-2; 9 nucleotides line up with TRBD1. J lost 5 bases, V lost 10 bases, and 11 bases had no gene match. The CDR3 runs 15 residues.

This clonotype was observed a single time. One end of the junction varies from germline; a read error may be responsible. The rearrangement uses TRBV10-3 and TRBJ1-2; D is unclear. CDR1 is ENHRY and CDR2 is SYGVKD in the germline V gene. This CDR3 has 14 residues. CDR3 DNA: TGTGCCATCAGTGAACGGGCATCCGACTATAGCTATACCTTC. It specifies CAISERASDYSYTF.

This clonotype occurred many times. This chain uses TRBV29-1 with TRBJ2-6, with 8 bases lining up with TRBD1. CDR1 and CDR2 (germline): SQVTM, ANQGSEA. The V gene end was trimmed by 2 bases and the J gene end by 0 bases; junction bases not matched to a gene: 0. The CDR3 contains 15 residues. This CDR3 reads CSVEQGASGANVLTF. CDR3 sequence (DNA): TGCAGCGTTGAACAGGGGGCCTCTGGGGCCAACGTCCTGACTTTC.

Turning to this clonotype: A read error may account for a junction end that differs from germline. This rearrangement joins TRBV6-5 to TRBJ1-5; the match to TRBD1 covers 8 bases. Per the germline V gene, CDR1 is MNHEY and CDR2 is SVGAGI. The CDR3 spans 15 residues. Here the CDR3 DNA reads TGTGCCCGCAGTAGCGGGACAGGCGGGGCTCAGTCCCAGCATTTT. This encodes CARSSGTGGAQSQHF.

In the case of this clonotype: Its ends do not fully match the called genes, so a read error is possible. V is TRBV7-9 and J is TRBJ2-1; the match to TRBD2 covers 7 bases. The CDR3 is 17 residues long. Germline assignment: CDR1 SEHNR and CDR2 FQNEAQ (reference sequence). Here the CDR3 DNA reads TGTGCCAGCAGCTTAGGGCTGGGCGGGAGCTCCTACAAAGAGCAGTTCTTC. It encodes CASSLGLGGSSYKEQFF.

As regards this clonotype: A much more abundant neighbour one base away suggests this may be a read error. V is TRBV7-9 and J is TRBJ2-1; D tentatively fits TRBD1 or TRBD2 (5 bases each). Germline CDR1 reads SEHNR; CDR2 reads FQNEAQ (reference sequence). V dropped 10 bases and J dropped 4 bases, with 11 bases sitting between them. The CDR3 covers 12 residues. The CDR3 reads CANRDQYNEQFF. In DNA, the CDR3 is TGTGCCAACCGGGACCAGTACAATGAGCAGTTCTTC. Full variable domain (missing parts from reference TRBV7-9 and TRBJ2-1): DTGVSQNPRHKITKRGQNVTFRCDPISEHNRLYWYRQTLGQGPEFLTYFQNEAQLEKSRLLSDRFSAERPKGSFSTLEIQRTEQGDSAMYLCANRDQYNEQFFGPGTRLTVL.

With respect to this clonotype: With a much larger clone just one base away, this may be a read error. V usage is TRBV28 and J usage is TRBJ2-7; tentatively, D is TRBD2 (6 bases). CDR3 length equals 16 residues. V was clipped by 5 bases and J by 2 bases, with 19 bases between them. Germline values: CDR1 MDHEN, CDR2 SYDVKM. As DNA, the CDR3 is TGTGCCAGCAGTCATTCTGCTGACGGGAGACCCTACGAGCAGTACTTC. Its translation is CASSHSADGRPYEQYF.

This rearrangement joins TRBV28 to TRBJ2-2; either TRBD1 or TRBD2 may fit D (5 bases each). The CDR3 is 16 residues long. The V end lost 6 bases, the J end lost 5 bases, and 19 bases lay between the germline ends. Germline V gene lookup returns CDR1 MDHEN and CDR2 SYDVKM. In nucleotides, the CDR3 is TGTGCCAGCAGCTACCCTCAGGGCCCGGGGACCGGGGAGCTGTTTTTT. Translated: CASSYPQGPGTGELFF.

On this clonotype itself: This CDR3 is missing its conserved last phenylalanine or tryptophan, likely due to a read error. The rearrangement joins TRBV11-2 to TRBJ2-3; 7 positions match TRBD1. Germline V lookup: CDR1 SGHAT, CDR2 FQNNGV. The CDR3 totals 14 residues. Here the CDR3 DNA reads TGCGCCAGCAGCTTATCCAGGGGGTCAGATACGCAGTATTAT. It specifies CASSLSRGSDTQYY.

Worth noting for this clonotype: A read error is possible here, since a much larger clone lies one base away. This rearrangement joins TRBV27 to TRBJ1-1, with no clear D. The length of the CDR3 is 13 residues. Germline-derived CDR1 and CDR2 are MNHEY and SMNVEV (reference sequence). Trimming shortened V by 8 bases and J by 3 bases, and 13 bases separated the two germline ends. The CDR3 DNA is TGTGCCAGCTGTTCGGGTACAGACACTGAAGCTTTCTTT. It translates to CASCSGTDTEAFF.

The chain uses TRBV12-3 or TRBV12-4 and TRBJ2-7; 7 bases line up with TRBD1. CDR3 length: 15 residues. V shed 9 bases and J 1 base; nucleotides not matched to a gene: 12. The CDR3 DNA reads as TGTGCCAGTGGCCGTACAGGGGAGTTGTCCTACGAGCAGTACTTC. Residues: CASGRTGELSYEQYF.

On this clonotype: The junction and the germline gene differ at one end; a read error may be behind it. CDR3 loop: CSATGGTDTRYF. CDR3 sequence (DNA): TGTAGCGCTACAGGGGGCACAGATACGCGGTATTTT. V gene TRBV29-1 combines with J gene TRBJ2-3, with 9 bases fitting TRBD1. Per the germline V gene, CDR1 is SQVTM and CDR2 is ANQGSEA. The CDR3 loop spans 12 amino acids.

Turning to this clonotype: Its ends do not fully match the called genes, so a read error is possible. The chain recombines TRBV20-1 with TRBJ1-1; 10 nucleotides line up with TRBD1. The CDR3 runs to 14 residues. CDR1 is DFQATT and CDR2 is SNEGSKA in the germline V gene (reference sequence). The CDR3 loop is CNARDGTGDTEAFF. The CDR3 nucleotides are TGCAATGCTAGAGATGGGACAGGGGACACTGAAGCTTTCTTT.

V and J are TRBV30 and TRBJ2-7; 9 nucleotides match TRBD1. Germline V lookup: CDR1 GTSNPN, CDR2 SVGIG (reference sequence). The CDR3 spans 15 residues. The J segment lost 3 bases and the V segment lost 4 bases, leaving 10 bases of the junction unmatched. CDR3 coding DNA: TGTGCCTGGAATACCTGGGACAGGGTTTTCTACGAGCAGTACTTC. It specifies CAWNTWDRVFYEQYF.

CDR3 protein: CGGAREPADTQYF. CDR3 coding DNA: TGTGGAGGGGCACGGGAGCCCGCGGATACGCAGTATTTT. The chain uses TRBV11-2 and TRBJ2-3, with a weak D call TRBD2 (6 bases). Germline V gene lookup returns CDR1 SGHAT and CDR2 FQNNGV. The CDR3 loop spans 13 amino acids. Full variable domain (remainder filled in from reference TRBV11-2 and TRBJ2-3): EAGVAQSPRYKIIEKRQSVAFWCNPISGHATLYWYQQILGQGPKLLIQFQNNGVVDDSQLPKDRFSAERLKGVDSTLKIQPAKLEDSAVYLCGGAREPADTQYFGPGTRLTVL.

As concerns this clonotype: A single base separates this from a much larger clone, so it may be a read error. The V call is TRBV28, the J call TRBJ2-7; 7 bases line up with TRBD1. Germline V gives CDR1 MDHEN, CDR2 SYDVKM. Germline trimming cut 5 bases from V and 6 bases from J; bases unmatched to any gene: 16. CDR3 length: 16 amino acids. The DNA for the CDR3 is TGTGCCAGCAGTCCCAGGGGGACCGCCTCGGCGGGCGAGCAGTACTTC. Translating gives CASSPRGTASAGEQYF.

Of note for this clonotype: Since no conserved phenylalanine or tryptophan closes the CDR3, a read error is the likely cause. This chain uses TRBV29-1 with TRBJ2-3, with D maybe TRBD1 (5 bases). This CDR3 contains 15 residues. The V gene lost 5 bases and the J gene lost 0 bases, with 15 bases spanning the gap. Germline V lookup: CDR1 SQVTM, CDR2 ANQGSEA. The CDR3 sequence is CSVQWGFHSTDTQYS. In DNA, the CDR3 is TGCAGCGTTCAATGGGGCTTTCATAGCACAGATACGCAGTATTCT.

In its sample, this clonotype is medium-sized. The V call is TRBV6-6, the J call TRBJ2-1, with 9 bases matching TRBD2. J gave up 5 bases and V 4 bases, and 6 bases lay outside the gene matches. The CDR3 is 15 amino acids. The germline V gene has CDR1 MNHNY and CDR2 SVGAGI (reference sequence). This CDR3 reads CASSSATSGHNEQFF. For the CDR3, the DNA is TGTGCCAGCAGTTCTGCGACTAGCGGACACAATGAGCAGTTCTTC.